Shown below are 17 T cell receptor beta chains from a single sample sequenced in a study of regulatory T cells in long-lasting Graves disease. The TCR beta library used iRepertoire HTBI primers with Arm-PCR amplification of CDR3. MiXCR, applied by TCRdb to the multiplex PCR reads, yields one record per CDR3 protein. The repertoire holds hundreds of thousands of distinct CDR3 sequences, with about 16% as singletons. Time point: newly diagnosed GD, antithyroid drugs for less than 3 months. The TCR library was made from RNA extracted from PBMCs. The material sequenced was peripheral blood mononuclear cells (PBMCs), taken at new diagnosis, from a patient treated with antithyroid drugs. The receptor source for this set is a female donor with Graves disease.

This clonotype was seen repeatedly, ten times or more. The J gene is TRBJ2-2, the V gene TRBV12-3 or TRBV12-4; D is uncertain. Trimming stripped 6 bases from V and 1 base from J, with 6 bases between. The CDR3 contains 13 residues. The CDR3 region has the DNA TGTGCCAGCAGCTTACAGAACACCGGGGAGCTGTTTTTT. Residues: CASSLQNTGELFF.

This clonotype was picked up many times. The chain combines TRBV30 with TRBJ2-7; perhaps TRBD1 as D (6 bases). V shed 8 bases and J shed 3 bases, with 17 bases lying between them. CDR3 length: 13 amino acids. Per the germline V gene, CDR1 is GTSNPN and CDR2 is SVGIG (reference sequence). CDR3 sequence: CATRGGRDYEQYF. For the CDR3, the DNA is TGTGCCACAAGAGGGGGAAGGGACTACGAGCAGTACTTC.

This clonotype was seen only a few times. The chain employs TRBV4-1 and TRBJ2-4, with D possibly matching TRBD2 (6 bases). Germline V gene lookup returns CDR1 MGHRA and CDR2 YSYEKL. The CDR3 is made up of 15 amino acids. Between the trimmed V and J ends, which lost 1 base and 5 bases, there was a span of 12 bases. As DNA, the CDR3 is TGCGCCAGCAGCCAAGGTGGAGGGCGGGAAAACATTCAGTACTTC. This translates into CASSQGGGRENIQYF.

This clonotype was counted ten times or more. The V gene is TRBV9, the J gene TRBJ1-5; tentatively, D is TRBD1 (5 bases). Per the germline V gene, CDR1 is SGDLS and CDR2 is YYNGEE. The CDR3 spans 15 residues. V gave up 0 bases and J gave up 4 bases, with 11 bases separating them. Here the CDR3 reads CASSVAGEGNQPQHF. The CDR3 coding sequence is TGTGCCAGCAGCGTAGCCGGCGAGGGGAATCAGCCCCAGCATTTT.

This clonotype showed up many times. The chain links TRBV3-1 to TRBJ1-2; D may be TRBD1 (5 bases). V lost 1 base and J 8 bases, leaving 14 bases between the germline ends. CDR1 LGHDT and CDR2 YNNKEL come from the germline V gene (reference sequence). CDR3 length: 14 residues. CDR3 bases: TGTGCCAGCAGCCAAGGGACGGGGGTCGGGGGCTACACCTTC. This gives the protein CASSQGTGVGGYTF.

This clonotype was detected only a few times. The chain has TRBV4-3 and TRBJ2-1; no definite D call. V lost 1 base and J 6 bases, leaving 19 bases between the germline ends. CDR3 length: 17 residues. CDR1 LGHNA and CDR2 YSLEER come from the germline V gene. This CDR3 is CASSQGVVLDPLNEQFF. CDR3 nucleotides: TGCGCCAGCAGCCAAGGCGTAGTGCTGGACCCACTCAATGAGCAGTTCTTC.

This clonotype was seen many times. CDR3 DNA: TGTGCCAGCAGTTTCCAGACAGGGTCCCCATATGGCTACACCTTC. It yields the protein CASSFQTGSPYGYTF. The V call is TRBV27, the J call TRBJ1-2, with 7 positions matching TRBD1. Germline assignment: CDR1 MNHEY and CDR2 SMNVEV (reference sequence). The CDR3 extends over 15 amino acids. Trimming removed 3 bases from V and 5 bases from J; junction bases left unmatched: 9.

This chain connects TRBV13 to TRBJ2-2; TRBD2 matches at 13 bases. With 5 bases clipped from V and 5 bases from J, the junction kept 11 bases outside the gene matches. This CDR3 is built from 18 residues. Germline V lookup: CDR1 PRHDT, CDR2 FYEKMQ (reference sequence). The CDR3: CASSLWTSGRGHTGELFF. CDR3 nucleotide sequence: TGTGCCAGCAGCCTCTGGACTAGCGGGAGAGGTCATACCGGGGAGCTGTTTTTT.

The count of this clonotype is one. The V and J genes are TRBV20-1 and TRBJ1-6; D gene uncertain. This CDR3 has 15 amino acids. CDR1 DFQATT and CDR2 SNEGSKA come from the germline V gene (reference sequence). V dropped 1 base and J dropped 0 bases, with 7 bases sitting between them. CDR3 nucleotide sequence: TGCAGTGCTAGAGTACCGGACTCCTATAATTCACCCCTCCACTTT. Translated: CSARVPDSYNSPLHF.

This clonotype was observed at least ten times. The chain employs TRBV2 and TRBJ2-3; D might be TRBD2 (5 bases). Trimming removed 1 base at V and 6 bases at J, with 11 bases between. Germline CDR1 is SNHLY and CDR2 is FYNNEI. The CDR3 is 14 amino acids. CDR3 DNA sequence: TGTGCCAGCAGTGAAGAGCAGAGCGGCGATACGCAGTATTTT. It codes for CASSEEQSGDTQYF.

This clonotype showed up just a few times. The CDR3 bases are TGCGCCAGCAGCTTGCAACAGAAAAACACCGGGGAGCTGTTTTTT. Translation: CASSLQQKNTGELFF. This chain links TRBV5-1 with TRBJ2-2; D unresolved. The CDR3 covers 15 residues. V gave up 1 base and J gave up 2 bases, with 9 bases separating them. Germline V gives CDR1 SGHRS, CDR2 YFSETQ.

This clonotype was seen repeatedly, ten times or more. V is TRBV13 and J is TRBJ2-3; 8 nucleotides match TRBD1. CDR1 PRHDT and CDR2 FYEKMQ come from the germline V gene (reference sequence). Unmatched junction bases numbered 6, after V lost 5 bases and J lost 5 bases. The CDR3 spans 14 residues. The CDR3 loop reads CASSPRTGLDTQYF. Written as DNA, the CDR3 is TGTGCCAGCAGCCCTAGGACAGGGTTAGATACGCAGTATTTT. The whole variable domain, filled in from reference TRBV13 and TRBJ2-3, reads AAGVIQSPRHLIKEKRETATLKCYPIPRHDTVYWYQQGPGQDPQFLISFYEKMQSDKGSIPDRFSAQQFSDYHSELNMSSLELGDSALYFCASSPRTGLDTQYFGPGTRLTVL.

This clonotype was seen repeatedly, ten times or more. The gene calls are TRBV7-9 and TRBJ2-2; tentatively, D is TRBD1 (6 bases). The CDR3 spans 16 residues. V shed 5 bases and J shed 6 bases, with 19 bases lying between them. The germline CDR1 and CDR2 sequences are SEHNR and FQNEAQ (reference sequence). CDR3: CASSKGRTAGAGELFF. The CDR3 DNA follows: TGTGCCAGCAGCAAAGGACGGACAGCCGGCGCCGGGGAGCTGTTTTTT.

The J gene is TRBJ2-5, the V gene TRBV4-1; 9 nucleotides match TRBD2. V lost 1 base to trimming and J lost 5 bases; unmatched junction nucleotides: 2. Germline CDR1 MGHRA, CDR2 YSYEKL. This CDR3 comprises 14 residues. CDR3 sequence reads: CASSQVAGVETQYF. The CDR3 region has the DNA TGCGCCAGCAGCCAAGTAGCGGGAGTGGAGACCCAGTACTTC.

This clonotype appeared many times. This chain connects TRBV19 to TRBJ1-5, with 9 positions matching TRBD1. V dropped 4 bases and J dropped 6; count of bases not matched to a gene: 7. The CDR3 contains 15 residues. Germline V lookup: CDR1 LNHDA, CDR2 SQIVND (reference sequence). The DNA for the CDR3 is TGTGCCAGTAGTAAGGAGGGACAGGGTTTTCAGCCCCAGCATTTT. Translated: CASSKEGQGFQPQHF.

Many counts were recorded for this clonotype. This chain uses TRBV7-3 with TRBJ2-1; possibly TRBD1 for D (6 bases). V lost 5 bases, J lost 7 bases, and 12 bases lay in between. The CDR3 has 13 amino acids. Germline V gene lookup returns CDR1 SGHTA and CDR2 FQGTGA. The DNA for the CDR3 is TGTGCCAGCAGCCATGGACAGAATAATGAGCAGTTCTTC. Protein: CASSHGQNNEQFF. Supplemented by reference TRBV7-3 and TRBJ2-1, the full variable domain reads GAGVSQTPSNKVTEKGKYVELRCDPISGHTALYWYRQSLGQGPEFLIYFQGTGAADDSGLPNDRFFAVRPEGSVSTLKIQRTERGDSAVYLCASSHGQNNEQFFGPGTRLTVL.

This clonotype was found many times. The chain employs TRBV20-1 and TRBJ1-5, with TRBD1 matching over 10 bases. The CDR3 runs 16 residues. From germline, CDR1 is DFQATT and CDR2 SNEGSKA (reference sequence). The V and J ends lost 3 bases and 4 bases, in that order; junction bases with no gene match: 9. CDR3 bases: TGCAGTGCTAGTGGCTGGGACAGGGGATCGAATCAGCCCCAGCATTTT. Protein: CSASGWDRGSNQPQHF.